The rows below give T cell receptor beta chains drawn from one sample of a study of CD8+CD57+ T cells in acquired aplastic anemia. A single record per CDR3 protein comes from TCRdb applying MiXCR to the reads. The sample lists 450,000 to 550,000 distinct CDR3 sequences; approximately 33% were seen once. Specimen: sorted CD4+, CD8+, or CD8+CD57+ T cells (not recorded which) from PBMCs. These receptors all come from a human donor with aplastic anemia. Both conserved end residues are trimmed from each CDR3.

v_gene	j_gene	CDR3aa
TRBV9	TRBJ2-5	ASSVVEGRETQY
TRBV20-1	TRBJ1-5	SARGPSVVQPQH
TRBV5-1	TRBJ2-3	ASSLGPARESDTQY
TRBV19	TRBJ1-1	ASSMTPVTEAF
TRBV7-7	TRBJ2-2	ASSTRQGTGELF
TRBV10-3	TRBJ1-6	AVGPGDNSPLH
TRBV9	TRBJ1-5	ASSVTGNQPQH
TRBV12-3/TRBV12-4	TRBJ2-1	ASSPPNTGQGEF
TRBV6-2/TRBV6-3	TRBJ1-2	ASRRTETGIYGYT
TRBV9	TRBJ2-7	ASSVEGTGDYEQY
TRBV10-3	TRBJ2-7	AISVIAGGAGDEQY
TRBV27	TRBJ1-2	ASSLYGGEGYGYT
TRBV6-1	TRBJ2-3	ASSGLAATDTQY
TRBV25-1	TRBJ2-5	ASSEPGETQY
TRBV19	TRBJ2-7	ASSSGGTEQY
TRBV30	TRBJ1-1	AWSPGRGTTEAF
TRBV7-9	TRBJ2-3	ASSPSAYTQY
TRBV10-3	TRBJ1-6	AITRGGNAYNSPLH
TRBV10-1	TRBJ1-5	ASSESTETKPQH
TRBV11-2	TRBJ1-6	ASSPKRQGNIKSPLH
TRBV6-5	TRBJ1-1	ASSYYEGLEAF
TRBV20-1	TRBJ1-2	SPTEGQGINYGYT
TRBV11-1	TRBJ2-7	ASSDVYTSGRYYEQY
TRBV19	TRBJ1-5	ASSISQGASLNQPQH
TRBV30	TRBJ2-7	AWSGGRGREQY
TRBV6-4	TRBJ2-7	ARVPGRSYEQY
TRBV9	TRBJ2-5	ASSVGRGTIETQY
TRBV7-8	TRBJ1-5	ASSLGVRKNNQLQH
TRBV7-2	TRBJ2-7	ASSLDVGYEQY